This is a list of T cell receptor beta chains from one sample in a study of PD-L1 blockade in urothelial cancer. Libraries were prepared by immunoSEQ multiplex PCR; TCRdb keeps only in-frame clonotypes and omits some of them. The sample has around 14,000 clones, more than 75% seen once. Here the sequenced sample was PBMCs, taken around atezolizumab (anti-PD-L1) treatment. The receptors were sampled from a man aged 70-80 years with urothelial cancer. Each CDR3 is given with its conserved first and last residue. The D gene is left open where the match is weak. Some rows mark clone size as missing; the rest say once, few, many or name a class of expanded clone.

V: TRBV28
D: NA
J: TRBJ1-1
length: 14
size: NA
CDR3: CASSFSFVGTEAFF
DNA: TGTGCCAGCAGTTTTTCATTCGTCGGGACTGAAGCTTTCTTT

V: TRBV7-9
D: TRBD1
J: TRBJ2-1
length: 16
size: NA
CDR3: CASSLMRGPFYNEQFF
DNA: TGTGCCAGCAGCTTGATGAGGGGGCCTTTCTACAATGAGCAGTTCTTC

V: TRBV29-1
D: TRBD1
J: TRBJ2-5
length: 15
size: NA
CDR3: CSASPGQGDQETQYF
DNA: TGCAGCGCCTCGCCGGGACAGGGAGATCAAGAGACCCAGTACTTC

V: TRBV5-4
D: NA
J: TRBJ1-1
length: 17
size: NA
CDR3: CASSLPTGGLKDTEAFF
DNA: TGTGCCAGCAGCCTGCCGACCGGGGGGCTTAAAGACACTGAAGCTTTCTTT

V: TRBV30
D: NA
J: TRBJ2-7
length: 15
size: NA
CDR3: CAWSPTVVGSYEQYF
DNA: TGTGCCTGGAGTCCGACTGTTGTTGGTTCCTACGAGCAGTACTTC

V: TRBV5-1
D: TRBD2
J: TRBJ2-7
length: 13
size: NA
CDR3: CASSIAGGVRQYF
DNA: TGCGCCAGCAGCATAGCGGGCGGGGTCAGGCAGTACTTC

V: TRBV4-2
D: TRBD1
J: TRBJ1-1
length: 18
size: NA
CDR3: CASSQELRSGTGNTEAFF
DNA: TGTGCCAGCAGCCAAGAGCTGAGGTCTGGGACAGGGAACACTGAAGCTTTCTTT

V: TRBV4-1
D: NA
J: TRBJ1-2
length: 14
size: NA
CDR3: CASSQQQEGYGYTF
DNA: TGCGCCAGCAGCCAACAACAGGAGGGATATGGCTACACCTTC

V: TRBV19
D: NA
J: TRBJ2-3
length: 16
size: NA
CDR3: CASSIGSQGGTDTQYF
DNA: TGTGCCAGTAGTATAGGGTCCCAGGGTGGGACAGATACGCAGTATTTT

V: TRBV6-1
D: TRBD2
J: TRBJ2-1
length: 15
size: once
CDR3: CASSRSSGEPNEQFF
DNA: TGTGCCAGCAGTCGCTCTAGCGGGGAACCGAATGAGCAGTTCTTC

V: TRBV6-1
D: NA
J: TRBJ2-2
length: 15
size: NA
CDR3: CASSEAQGFAGELFF
DNA: TGTGCCAGCAGTGAAGCGCAGGGTTTCGCCGGGGAGCTGTTTTTT

V: TRBV4-2
D: NA
J: TRBJ2-1
length: 15
size: NA
CDR3: CASSQMSSDYNEQFF
DNA: TGTGCCAGCAGCCAAATGTCAAGCGACTACAATGAGCAGTTCTTC

V: TRBV7-9
D: NA
J: TRBJ1-1
length: 14
size: NA
CDR3: CASSLSGANTEAFF
DNA: TGTGCCAGCAGCTTATCTGGAGCGAACACTGAAGCTTTCTTT

V: TRBV19
D: TRBD1
J: TRBJ2-5
length: 15
size: NA
CDR3: CASSTWTGGSETQYF
DNA: TGTGCCAGTAGTACGTGGACAGGGGGGTCTGAGACCCAGTACTTC

V: TRBV19
D: TRBD1
J: TRBJ2-6
length: 15
size: NA
CDR3: CASSATGVLPVVLTF
DNA: TGTGCCAGTAGTGCCACAGGGGTCCTACCCGTTGTCCTGACTTTC

V: TRBV19
D: TRBD2
J: TRBJ2-3
length: 15
size: once
CDR3: CASNRGLAITDTQYF
DNA: TGTGCCAGTAATAGAGGACTAGCCATCACAGATACGCAGTATTTT

V: TRBV2
D: NA
J: TRBJ2-4
length: 15
size: NA
CDR3: CASSRDLGSKNIQYF
DNA: TGTGCCAGCAGCCGGGATTTGGGTAGCAAAAACATTCAGTACTTC

V: TRBV5-6
D: TRBD2
J: TRBJ2-3
length: 17
size: NA
CDR3: CASSLRLAGGQADTQYF
DNA: TGTGCCAGCAGCTTAAGACTAGCGGGGGGGCAGGCAGATACGCAGTATTTT

V: TRBV23-1
D: NA
J: TRBJ2-5
length: 14
size: NA
CDR3: CASRGGRVQETQYF
DNA: TGCGCCTCCCGGGGAGGCAGGGTCCAAGAGACCCAGTACTTC

V: TRBV9
D: TRBD2
J: TRBJ2-2
length: 14
size: NA
CDR3: CAGGRGPNTGELFF
DNA: TGTGCCGGCGGGAGGGGTCCGAACACCGGGGAGCTGTTTTTT

V: TRBV7-2
D: TRBD2
J: TRBJ2-1
length: 15
size: NA
CDR3: CASSLSKRGGNEQFF
DNA: TGTGCCAGCAGCTTATCAAAGCGGGGGGGCAATGAGCAGTTCTTC

V: TRBV11-2
D: TRBD1
J: TRBJ1-1
length: 14
size: NA
CDR3: CASSTQGADTEAFF
DNA: TGTGCCAGCAGCACCCAGGGGGCTGACACTGAAGCTTTCTTT

V: TRBV4-1
D: NA
J: TRBJ2-2
length: 13
size: once
CDR3: CASSYGQTGELFF
DNA: TGCGCCAGCAGCTACGGACAGACCGGGGAGCTGTTTTTT

V: TRBV27
D: TRBD2
J: TRBJ2-3
length: 16
size: once
CDR3: CASRKTSGGASDTQYF
DNA: TGTGCCAGCAGGAAGACTAGCGGGGGGGCATCGGATACGCAGTATTTT

V: TRBV7-9
D: NA
J: TRBJ2-1
length: 14
size: NA
CDR3: CASSLDPNSNEQFF
DNA: TGTGCCAGCAGCTTAGACCCAAACAGCAATGAGCAGTTCTTC

V: TRBV5-1
D: TRBD1
J: TRBJ2-7
length: 15
size: NA
CDR3: CASSPTGAVILEQYF
DNA: TGCGCCAGCAGCCCCACAGGGGCTGTGATACTCGAGCAGTACTTC

V: TRBV7-8
D: TRBD2
J: TRBJ2-7
length: 15
size: NA
CDR3: CASSSLAGGTREQYF
DNA: TGTGCCAGCAGCTCCCTAGCGGGGGGGACCCGTGAGCAGTACTTC

V: TRBV4-1
D: NA
J: TRBJ2-1
length: 14
size: NA
CDR3: CASSQDSGVDEQFF
DNA: TGCGCCAGCAGCCAAGATTCCGGGGTAGACGAGCAGTTCTTC

V: TRBV27
D: NA
J: TRBJ1-2
length: 14
size: NA
CDR3: CASSLQGPWSGYTF
DNA: TGTGCCAGCAGTTTACAGGGCCCATGGAGTGGCTACACCTTC

V: TRBV19
D: TRBD1
J: TRBJ1-1
length: 15
size: once
CDR3: CASSTRQGAGTEAFF
DNA: TGTGCCAGTAGTACTCGACAGGGGGCAGGCACTGAAGCTTTCTTT

V: TRBV4-2
D: NA
J: TRBJ2-7
length: 15
size: NA
CDR3: CASSPVPGGGYEQYF
DNA: TGTGCCAGCAGCCCCGTCCCGGGGGGCGGCTACGAGCAGTACTTC

V: TRBV13
D: NA
J: TRBJ2-5
length: 14
size: NA
CDR3: CASSFGTRGRTQYF
DNA: TGTGCCAGCAGCTTCGGAACCCGGGGAAGGACCCAGTACTTC

V: TRBV9
D: TRBD2
J: TRBJ2-5
length: 14
size: NA
CDR3: CASSVAGGKETQYF
DNA: TGTGCCAGCAGCGTAGCGGGGGGAAAGGAGACCCAGTACTTC

V: TRBV27
D: NA
J: TRBJ2-2
length: 13
size: NA
CDR3: CASSSWGDRELFF
DNA: TGTGCCAGCAGTTCATGGGGCGACCGGGAGCTGTTTTTT

V: TRBV15
D: NA
J: TRBJ2-3
length: 15
size: NA
CDR3: CATSRDPRSTDTQYF
DNA: TGTGCCACCAGCAGAGATCCCCGTAGCACAGATACGCAGTATTTT

V: TRBV7-9
D: TRBD2
J: TRBJ2-3
length: 14
size: NA
CDR3: CASSLLAGMDTQYF
DNA: TGTGCCAGCAGCCTATTAGCGGGGATGGATACGCAGTATTTT

V: TRBV2
D: NA
J: TRBJ2-1
length: 10
size: once
CDR3: CASSSGEQFF
DNA: TGTGCCAGCAGTTCGGGGGAGCAGTTCTTC

V: TRBV19
D: TRBD1
J: TRBJ1-5
length: 16
size: NA
CDR3: CASTPRDRGHGQPQHF
DNA: TGTGCCAGCACACCGCGGGACAGGGGGCACGGTCAGCCCCAGCATTTT

V: TRBV6-6
D: TRBD2
J: TRBJ2-2
length: 16
size: NA
CDR3: CASSSPRGGNTGELFF
DNA: TGTGCCAGCAGTTCCCCGCGCGGGGGGAACACCGGGGAGCTGTTTTTT

V: TRBV2
D: NA
J: TRBJ1-2
length: 13
size: NA
CDR3: CASSPWGPYGYTF
DNA: TGTGCCAGCAGCCCGTGGGGGCCTTACGGCTACACCTTC

V: TRBV19
D: TRBD1
J: TRBJ1-6
length: 14
size: NA
CDR3: CASSIWDSNSPLHF
DNA: TGTGCCAGTAGTATTTGGGACAGTAATTCACCCCTCCACTTT

V: TRBV5-1
D: NA
J: TRBJ2-7
length: 16
size: NA
CDR3: CASSLRRPDNSYEQYF
DNA: TGCGCCAGCAGCTTGAGGCGACCAGACAACTCCTACGAGCAGTACTTC

V: TRBV10-2
D: TRBD2
J: TRBJ2-3
length: 14
size: NA
CDR3: CASGTSGLADTQYF
DNA: TGCGCCAGCGGGACTAGCGGTCTTGCAGATACGCAGTATTTT

V: TRBV19
D: NA
J: TRBJ1-6
length: 15
size: NA
CDR3: CASSIKSSYNSPLHF
DNA: TGTGCCAGTAGTATAAAGAGCTCCTATAATTCACCCCTCCACTTT

V: TRBV4-1
D: TRBD1
J: TRBJ1-5
length: 15
size: NA
CDR3: CASSQGMQGEQPQHF
DNA: TGCGCCAGCAGCCAAGGTATGCAGGGGGAACAGCCCCAGCATTTT